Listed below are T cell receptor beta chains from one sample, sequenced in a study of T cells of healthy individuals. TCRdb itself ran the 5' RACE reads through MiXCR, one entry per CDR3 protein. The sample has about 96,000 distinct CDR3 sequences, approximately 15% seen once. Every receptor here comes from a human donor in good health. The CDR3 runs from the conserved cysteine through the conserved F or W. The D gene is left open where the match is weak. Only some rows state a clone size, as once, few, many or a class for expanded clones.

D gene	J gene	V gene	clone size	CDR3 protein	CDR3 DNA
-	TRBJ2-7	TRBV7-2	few	CASSQVAETYEQYF	TGTGCCAGCAGTCAAGTAGCGGAAACCTACGAGCAGTACTTC
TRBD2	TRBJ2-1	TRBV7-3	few	CASSLSLGGGAGNEQFF	TGTGCCAGCAGCTTATCCCTTGGCGGGGGGGCCGGGAATGAGCAGTTCTTC
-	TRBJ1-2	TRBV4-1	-	CASSQESRGYTF	TGCGCCAGCAGCCAAGAAAGCCGCGGCTACACCTTC
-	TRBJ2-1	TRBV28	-	CASSLVGDTNNEQFF	TGTGCCAGCAGTTTGGTCGGGGACACGAACAATGAGCAGTTCTTC
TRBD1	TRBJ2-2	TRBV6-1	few	CASSEEGQVPGELFF	TGTGCCAGCAGTGAGGAGGGACAGGTCCCCGGGGAGCTGTTTTTT
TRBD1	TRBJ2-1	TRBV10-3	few	CAISGTADEQFF	TGTGCCATCAGCGGGACAGCGGATGAGCAGTTCTTC
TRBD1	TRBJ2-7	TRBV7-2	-	CASSPGQAFYEQYF	TGTGCCAGCAGCCCAGGACAGGCGTTCTACGAGCAGTACTTC
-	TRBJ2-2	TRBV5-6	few	CASSFGSYGELFF	TGTGCCAGCAGCTTCGGCAGCTACGGGGAGCTGTTTTTT
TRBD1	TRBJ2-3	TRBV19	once	CASRWTGGDTDTQYF	TGTGCCAGTAGGTGGACAGGGGGCGACACAGATACGCAGTATTTT
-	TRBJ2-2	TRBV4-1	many	CASSPGPLGENTGELFF	TGCGCCAGCAGCCCCGGGCCTCTTGGGGAGAACACCGGGGAGCTGTTTTTT
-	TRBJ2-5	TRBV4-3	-	CASSQDGPGSLEEDQYF	TGCGCCAGCAGCCAAGATGGGCCAGGTAGCCTAGAGGAGGACCAGTACTTC
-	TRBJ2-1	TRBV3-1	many	CASSQDLKKVQFF	TGTGCCAGCAGCCAAGATTTAAAAAAGGTGCAGTTCTTC
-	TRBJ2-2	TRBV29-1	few	CSVSKRTRFGGTGELFF	TGCAGCGTTTCCAAACGGACAAGGTTCGGAGGAACCGGGGAGCTGTTTTTT
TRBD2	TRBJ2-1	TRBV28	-	CASSLPRGSGSYNEQFF	TGTGCCAGCAGTTTACCCCGGGGTAGCGGGTCCTACAATGAGCAGTTCTTC
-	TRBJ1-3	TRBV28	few	CASMEGQGFGNTIYF	TGTGCCAGCATGGAAGGTCAGGGCTTCGGAAACACCATATATTTT
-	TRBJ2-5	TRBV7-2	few	CASSFGLALETQYF	TGTGCCAGCAGCTTCGGACTGGCTTTAGAGACCCAGTACTTC
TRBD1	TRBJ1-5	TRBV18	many	CASSPGQTRGNQPQHF	TGTGCCAGCTCACCGGGACAGACAAGGGGCAATCAGCCCCAGCATTTT
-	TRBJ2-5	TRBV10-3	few	CAISESRGSETQYF	TGTGCCATCAGTGAGTCGAGGGGGTCAGAGACCCAGTACTTC
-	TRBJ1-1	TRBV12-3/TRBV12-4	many	CASSSNENTEAFF	TGTGCCAGCAGTTCCAACGAGAACACTGAAGCTTTCTTT
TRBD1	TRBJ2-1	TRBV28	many	CASSHRDRTAYVNEQFF	TGTGCCAGCAGTCATCGGGACAGAACAGCGTATGTCAATGAGCAGTTCTTC
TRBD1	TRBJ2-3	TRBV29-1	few	CSVGNEGTAQTDTQYF	TGCAGCGTTGGAAACGAAGGGACAGCCCAAACAGATACGCAGTATTTT
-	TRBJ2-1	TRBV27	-	CASSLSQGMRGEQFF	TGTGCCAGCAGTTTATCGCAAGGGATGAGGGGTGAGCAGTTCTTC
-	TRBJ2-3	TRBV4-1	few	CASSQDPGRLTDTQYF	TGCGCCAGCAGCCAAGACCCAGGGAGGCTCACAGATACGCAGTATTTT
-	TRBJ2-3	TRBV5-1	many	CASSIRDPTDTQYF	TGCGCCAGCAGCATCCGGGACCCCACAGATACGCAGTATTTT
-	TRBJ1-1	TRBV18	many	CASSPPGVMNTEAFF	TGTGCCAGCTCACCCCCAGGGGTCATGAACACTGAAGCTTTCTTT
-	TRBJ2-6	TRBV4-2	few	CASSQDQSSGANVLTF	TGTGCCAGCAGCCAAGATCAGAGCTCTGGGGCCAACGTCCTGACTTTC
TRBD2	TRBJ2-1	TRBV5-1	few	CASSLGAVTKGSGGYNEQFF	TGCGCCAGCAGCTTGGGCGCCGTGACTAAAGGGAGCGGGGGCTACAATGAGCAGTTCTTC
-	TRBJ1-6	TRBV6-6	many	CASSYSGRDSPLHF	TGTGCCAGCAGTTACTCAGGGCGGGATTCACCCCTCCACTTT
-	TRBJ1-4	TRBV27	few	CASSLSRPLNPFPEKLFF	TGTGCCAGCAGTTTAAGTAGGCCCTTAAACCCCTTCCCTGAAAAACTGTTTTTT
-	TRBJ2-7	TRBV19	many	CASSGMGRYYEQYF	TGTGCCAGTAGTGGCATGGGCAGGTACTACGAGCAGTACTTC
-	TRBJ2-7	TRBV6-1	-	CASSGSIPALGFEQYF	TGTGCCAGCAGTGGCTCTATCCCGGCACTGGGTTTCGAGCAGTACTTC
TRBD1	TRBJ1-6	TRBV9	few	CASSEGQVSPLHF	TGTGCCAGCAGCGAGGGACAGGTTTCACCCCTCCACTTT
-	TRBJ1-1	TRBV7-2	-	CASSLRRLDPEAFF	TGTGCCAGCAGCTTACGCAGATTAGATCCCGAAGCTTTCTTT
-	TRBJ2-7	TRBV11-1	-	CASSARLDRAGGEQYF	TGTGCCAGCAGCGCCCGACTAGACAGGGCAGGAGGCGAGCAGTACTTC
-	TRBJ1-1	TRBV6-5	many	CASSYSGAAFF	TGTGCCAGCAGTTACTCGGGGGCAGCTTTCTTT
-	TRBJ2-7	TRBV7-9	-	CASSLTGEQYF	TGTGCCAGCAGCTTAACGGGCGAGCAGTACTTC
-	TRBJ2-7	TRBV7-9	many	CASSYNIHEQYF	TGTGCCAGCAGCTACAATATTCACGAGCAGTACTTC
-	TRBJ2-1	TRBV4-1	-	CASSQEREVYNEQFF	TGCGCCAGCAGCCAAGAGAGGGAGGTGTACAATGAGCAGTTCTTC
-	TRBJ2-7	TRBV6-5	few	CASSYSRRGAGEQYF	TGTGCCAGCAGTTACTCGAGACGGGGGGCAGGCGAGCAGTACTTC
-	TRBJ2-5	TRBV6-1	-	CASSGRGEETQYF	TGTGCCAGCAGTGGGCGCGGGGAAGAGACCCAGTACTTC
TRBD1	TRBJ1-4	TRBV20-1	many	CSAQDSPGQGYEKLFF	TGCAGTGCTCAGGATAGCCCGGGACAGGGTTATGAAAAACTGTTTTTT
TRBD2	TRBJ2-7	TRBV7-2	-	CASSLEGTSGAYEQYF	TGTGCCAGCAGCTTAGAAGGGACTAGCGGGGCCTACGAGCAGTACTTC
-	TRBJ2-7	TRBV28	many	CASGTVGYEQYF	TGTGCCAGCGGGACCGTAGGTTACGAGCAGTACTTC
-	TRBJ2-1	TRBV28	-	CASSPRWGANEQFF	TGTGCCAGCAGCCCACGGTGGGGGGCGAATGAGCAGTTCTTC
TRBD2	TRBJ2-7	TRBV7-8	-	CASSPGLGLTYEQYF	TGTGCCAGCAGTCCAGGACTAGGGCTGACTTACGAGCAGTACTTC
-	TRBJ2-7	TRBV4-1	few	CASSQVEGSSYEQYF	TGCGCCAGCAGCCAAGTGGAGGGGAGCTCCTACGAGCAGTACTTC
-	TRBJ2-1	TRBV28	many	CASSEIRDSHNEQFF	TGTGCCAGCAGTGAGATCCGGGACTCCCACAATGAGCAGTTCTTC
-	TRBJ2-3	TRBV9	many	CASSVVPGATDTQYF	TGTGCCAGCAGCGTAGTTCCGGGAGCCACAGATACGCAGTATTTT
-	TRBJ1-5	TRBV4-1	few	CASSQDLRQVNQPQHF	TGCGCCAGCAGCCAAGATCTGAGACAGGTAAATCAGCCCCAGCATTTT
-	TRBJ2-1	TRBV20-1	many	CSAVGGPRSYNEQFF	TGCAGTGCTGTCGGGGGACCAAGATCCTACAATGAGCAGTTCTTC
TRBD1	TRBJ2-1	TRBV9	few	CASSADRAYNEQFF	TGTGCCAGCAGCGCGGACAGGGCCTACAATGAGCAGTTCTTC
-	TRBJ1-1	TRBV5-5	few	CASSLGVVNTEAFF	TGTGCCAGCAGCTTAGGGGTGGTGAACACTGAAGCTTTCTTT
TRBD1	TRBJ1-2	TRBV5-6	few	CASSPLTGDPDYGYTF	TGTGCCAGCAGCCCCCTGACAGGGGACCCAGACTATGGCTACACCTTC
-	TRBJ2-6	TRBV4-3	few	CASSQEGVYSGANVLTF	TGCGCCAGCAGCCAAGAGGGGGTTTACTCTGGGGCCAACGTCCTGACTTTC